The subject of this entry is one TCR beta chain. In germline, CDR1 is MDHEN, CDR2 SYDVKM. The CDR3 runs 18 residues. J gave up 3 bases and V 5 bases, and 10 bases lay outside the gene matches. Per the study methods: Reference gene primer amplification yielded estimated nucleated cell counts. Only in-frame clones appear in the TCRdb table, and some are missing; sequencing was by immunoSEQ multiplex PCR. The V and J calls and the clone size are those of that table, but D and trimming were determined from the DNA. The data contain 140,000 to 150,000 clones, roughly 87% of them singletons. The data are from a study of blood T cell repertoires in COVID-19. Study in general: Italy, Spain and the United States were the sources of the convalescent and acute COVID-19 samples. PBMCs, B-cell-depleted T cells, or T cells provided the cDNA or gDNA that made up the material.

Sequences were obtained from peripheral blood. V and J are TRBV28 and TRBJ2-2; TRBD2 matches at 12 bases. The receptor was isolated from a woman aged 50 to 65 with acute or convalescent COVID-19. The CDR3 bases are TGTGCCAGCAGTCAACAAAGACTAGCGGGGGTCGACACCGGGGAGCTGTTTTTT. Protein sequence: CASSQQRLAGVDTGELFF.